This T cell receptor (beta chain) was recovered during a study of monozygotic twins with inflammatory bowel disease (dated 2019 in TCRdb). Concerning the study at large: In total, about 28 monozygotic twin pairs made up the full study: 19 Danish pairs, all IBD-discordant, plus nine German pairs, of which four were IBD-concordant and five were IBD-discordant. Each individual had, on average, about 151 000 unique TCRalpha sequences and 181 000 unique TCRbeta sequences available for analysis. The search for disease-associated traits relied mainly on comparing IBD patients with their genetically identical healthy co-twins within discordant pairs. The study at large found these results: Background noise and inter-individual variability may have been introduced into the repertoires by the differing immunosuppressive treatments among patients. No difference in repertoire similarity was observed between concordant and discordant twins, possibly owing to limited statistical power. Different T cell subtypes could not be distinguished in the analysis. The results gave no support for a single strong signal or clonotype linked to IBD. Compared with healthy twins, IBD patients had fewer clonotypes in common with other individuals, a difference most pronounced in patients showing signs of disease activity. IBD patients had lower TCRbeta repertoire diversity, measured by the inverse Simpson index, than their healthy co-twins.

According to the germline V gene, CDR1 reads MGHRA and CDR2 reads YSYEKL. Spanning cysteine to phenylalanine, the CDR3 consists of 15 amino acids. Nucleotide data are not available. From each donor, an approximately 2.5 ml peripheral blood sample was collected into PAXgene tubes and kept at -80 degrees C. Total RNA was isolated from whole blood with the PAXgene blood miRNA kit on an automated QIAcube, without T cell sorting. Deep TCRalpha and TCRbeta repertoire profiling with unique molecular barcoding was performed on peripheral blood of monozygotic twin pairs concordant or discordant for inflammatory bowel disease. Smoking habits were recorded for all twin pairs, and each individual was classified as a current, former or never smoker. Libraries came from 5' RACE. The input for every TCR library was 3500 ng of total RNA. For each sample, cDNA was synthesized in eight separate reactions using SMARTScribe reverse transcriptase. During cDNA synthesis, template switching was used to introduce unique molecular identifiers that contained a 6-nucleotide sample barcode. TCRalpha and TCRbeta cDNA was amplified by two nested PCRs of about 15 and 9 cycles, with bead purification after each PCR. Before amplification, the cDNA was both treated with uracil DNA-glycosylase and purified with the QIAquick PCR purification kit. In the second PCR, Illumina TruSeq-compatible adapters and sample-specific barcodes were added. TapeStation and Qubit were used to check library quality and concentration, and around 4.7 ng of each library was pooled. Sequencing of the pooled libraries was done on an Illumina HiSeq2500 single-index Rapid Run using custom sequencing primers and 2 x 100 bp reads. Processing in the source paper ran as follows. MiGEC version 1.2.6 was used for UMI-based consensus assembly, which corrected PCR and sequencing errors. MiXCR version 2.1.1 handled V(D)J alignment, clonotype assembly and CDR3 extraction. Gene usage, clonotype sharing and MAIT/NKT TCR abundance were normalised by analysing the top 1000, 10 000 and 20 000 clonotypes per sample. After downsampling to 27 000 UMIs, diversity was calculated as the inverse Simpson index using the vegan R package. Statistical testing used paired Mann-Whitney U tests on the discordant twin pairs and applied Benjamini-Hochberg correction for multiple testing. TCRdb reprocessed the reads, and each CDR3 protein sequence is entered once, without DNA. V and J calls and clone size were set by TCRdb, not the authors. The sample table records around 410,000 distinct CDR3 sequences. The ten most abundant clones make up under 3% of the sample.

Comment on this clonotype: Its antigen target is currently unknown.

The source material was blood. The source is a human donor with ulcerative colitis or Crohn's disease, or a healthy co-twin of an affected twin (not recorded which). The chain is encoded by TRBV4-1 joined to TRBJ2-7; TCRdb outputs TRBD1, but without DNA this stays unchecked. CDR3 reads: CASSQAGTVSYEQYF.